A single sample is the source of the 14 T cell receptor beta chains below, sequenced in a study of blood T cell repertoires in COVID-19. TCRdb keeps only in-frame clones here, not all; method: immunoSEQ multiplex PCR. The sample yields roughly 250,000 clones, 81% seen once. Sequenced material: peripheral blood. These receptors came from a woman aged 55-70 years with active or convalescent COVID-19.

This clone was found a few times. The chain carries TRBV6-6 and TRBJ1-1, with 7 bases aligning to TRBD1. The CDR3 contains 15 residues. V was clipped by 4 bases and J by 4 bases; unmatched bases: 9. CDR1 and CDR2 from the germline V gene are MNHNY and SVGAGI (reference sequence). The CDR3 DNA reads as TGTGCCAGCAGTTTTGGACAGGTTGGCTTCACTGAAGCTTTCTTT. Its translation: CASSFGQVGFTEAFF.

This sequence joins TRBV12-3 or TRBV12-4 and TRBJ1-1; D is perhaps TRBD1 (5 bases). Between the trimmed V and J ends, which lost 5 bases and 8 bases, there was a span of 9 bases. This CDR3 has 11 amino acids. The CDR3 DNA is TGTGCCAGCAGTCATCGGACAGAAGCTTTCTTT. Its protein product is CASSHRTEAFF.

The DNA for the CDR3 is TGTGCCATCGGTTTGGACAGGGGTAAAGAGACCCAGTACTTC. Residues: CAIGLDRGKETQYF. The gene calls are TRBV6-6 and TRBJ2-5; TRBD1 matches at 9 bases. CDR1 is MNHNY and CDR2 is SVGAGI in the germline V gene (reference sequence). This CDR3 contains 14 residues. V lost 10 bases, J lost 3 bases, and 9 bases stayed unmatched.

The rearrangement links TRBV27 to TRBJ1-2; TRBD1 matches at 9 bases. The trim removed 5 bases at V and 6 bases at J, leaving 13 bases unmatched. The V gene's germline CDR1 is MNHEY and CDR2 SMNVEV (reference sequence). The CDR3 totals 16 residues. The CDR3 reads CASSPPGQGSWDGYTF. CDR3 nucleotide sequence: TGTGCCAGCAGTCCTCCGGGACAGGGAAGTTGGGATGGCTACACCTTC.

This sequence joins TRBV19 and TRBJ1-6; 11 bases align to TRBD1. Unmatched junction bases numbered 6, after V lost 6 bases and J lost 5 bases. CDR1 is LNHDA, CDR2 SQIVND, per germline (reference sequence). The CDR3 has 16 residues. The CDR3 DNA is TGTGCCAGTAGATCCGGGACAGGGGGAAATAATTCACCCCTCCACTTT. Its translation is CASRSGTGGNNSPLHF.

The chain joins TRBV18 to TRBJ1-3; 9 bases are shared with TRBD1. Germline V gene data show CDR1 as KGHSH and CDR2 as LQKENI. The CDR3 totals 15 residues. The ends lost 6 bases at V and 4 bases at J; junction bases unmatched: 7. In nucleotides, the CDR3 is TGTGCCAGCTCGTTGGACAGGGGATCCGGAAACACCATATATTTT. Translation gives CASSLDRGSGNTIYF.

This clone was observed a single time. This same CDR3 is encoded by further DNA sequences in the sample. The rearrangement links TRBV7-9 to TRBJ1-4, with a tentative D call TRBD1 (5 bases). With 2 bases removed from V and 3 bases from J, the gap between germline ends came to 7 bases. The CDR3 sequence is 14 residues long. CDR1 and CDR2 (germline): SEHNR, FQNEAQ (reference sequence). CDR3 in amino acids: CASSLRGSNEKLFF. DNA for the CDR3: TGTGCCAGCAGCTTACGGGGGTCTAATGAAAAACTGTTTTTT.

The chain has TRBV5-1 and TRBJ1-2; 10 bases agree with TRBD1. The V and J ends lost 0 bases and 6 bases, in that order; junction bases with no gene match: 8. From germline, CDR1 is SGHRS and CDR2 YFSETQ. The CDR3 extends over 16 amino acids. DNA for the CDR3: TGCGCCAGCAGCTTGGCGGGGGACAGGGGAGGCGATGGCTACACCTTC. Amino acid sequence: CASSLAGDRGGDGYTF.

This chain joins TRBV7-8 and TRBJ1-2; TRBD1 might be the D (6 bases). Germline loops: CDR1 SGHVS, CDR2 FQNEAQ. V was clipped by 5 bases and J by 0 bases, with 13 bases between them. The CDR3 has 15 amino acids. CDR3 in amino acids: CASSARTATNYGYTF. The CDR3, as DNA: TGTGCCAGCAGCGCCCGGACAGCTACTAACTATGGCTACACCTTC. Based on the CDR3 plus reference TRBV7-8 and TRBJ1-2, the full variable domain is GAGVSQSPRYKVAKRGQDVALRCDPISGHVSLFWYQQALGQGPEFLTYFQNEAQLDKSGLPSDRFFAERPEGSVSTLKIQRTQQEDSAVYLCASSARTATNYGYTFGSGTRLTVV.

The rearrangement joins TRBV5-5 to TRBJ1-3; D is ambiguous. Germline-derived CDR1 and CDR2 are SGHKS and YYEKEE (reference sequence). Trimming shortened V by 2 bases and J by 7 bases, and 13 bases separated the two germline ends. The CDR3 consists of 14 residues. CDR3 amino acids: CASSLAGNINTIYF. As DNA, the CDR3 is TGTGCCAGCAGCTTAGCGGGCAACATCAACACCATATATTTT.

The chain carries TRBV4-1 and TRBJ2-3, with 13 bases identical to TRBD2. CDR3 size: 17 residues. Trimming removed 0 bases from V and 4 bases from J; junction bases left unmatched: 4. The germline V gene encodes CDR1 MGHRA and CDR2 YSYEKL. Written as DNA, the CDR3 is TGCGCCAGCAGCCAAGAGGGGACTAGCGGGGCGGCAGATACGCAGTATTTT. It encodes CASSQEGTSGAADTQYF.

CDR3 protein: CASSLDSAANYGYTF. The CDR3 nucleotides are TGTGCCAGCAGCTTAGATTCCGCGGCTAACTATGGCTACACCTTC. This rearrangement joins TRBV7-9 to TRBJ1-2, with no clear D. V was cut by 1 base and J by 0 bases, with 9 bases left in between. CDR3 length: 15 amino acids. CDR1 and CDR2 (germline): SEHNR, FQNEAQ (reference sequence).

The rearrangement joins TRBV7-2 to TRBJ2-7; D remains unclear. The germline V gene encodes CDR1 SGHTA and CDR2 FQGNSA. The CDR3 sequence is 14 residues long. Trimming took 1 base from V and 5 from J, leaving 12 bases between them. The DNA of the CDR3 is TGTGCCAGCAGCTTAGAGTCGCGATCGCACGAGCAGTACTTC. Protein: CASSLESRSHEQYF. The entire variable domain, with the rest obtained from reference TRBV7-2 and TRBJ2-7, is as follows: GAGVSQSPSNKVTEKGKDVELRCDPISGHTALYWYRQSLGQGLEFLIYFQGNSAPDKSGLPSDRFSAERTGGSVSTLTIQRTQQEDSAVYLCASSLESRSHEQYFGPGTRLTVT.

The rearrangement links TRBV7-2 to TRBJ2-5; D is possibly TRBD2 (7 bases). Germline V gene sequence: CDR1 SGHTA, CDR2 FQGNSA. The CDR3 loop spans 17 amino acids. Between the trimmed V and J ends, which lost 1 base and 2 bases, there was a span of 17 bases. This CDR3 reads CASSLGEGGAEQETQYF. In DNA form, the CDR3 reads TGTGCCAGCAGCTTAGGGGAGGGGGGCGCGGAGCAAGAGACCCAGTACTTC.